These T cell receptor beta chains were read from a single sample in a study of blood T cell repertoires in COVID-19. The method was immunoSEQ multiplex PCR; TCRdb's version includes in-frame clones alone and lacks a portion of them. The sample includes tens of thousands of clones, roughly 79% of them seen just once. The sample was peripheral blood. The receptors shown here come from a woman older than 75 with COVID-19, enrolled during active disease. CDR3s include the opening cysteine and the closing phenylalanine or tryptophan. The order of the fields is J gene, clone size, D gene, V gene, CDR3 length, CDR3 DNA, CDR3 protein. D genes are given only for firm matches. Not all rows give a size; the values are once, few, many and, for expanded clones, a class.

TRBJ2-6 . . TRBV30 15 TGTGCCTGGATTCCCGGGGGCTCTGGGGCCAACGTCCTGACTTTC CAWIPGGSGANVLTF
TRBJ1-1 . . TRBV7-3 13 TGTGCCAGCAGCTTGGGACAGAACACTGAAGCTTTCTTT CASSLGQNTEAFF
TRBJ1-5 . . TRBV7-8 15 TGTGCCAGCAGCGTAACAGGGACGGATAATCAGCCCCAGCATTTT CASSVTGTDNQPQHF
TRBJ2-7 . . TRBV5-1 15 TGCGCCAGCAGGTCAGGGGTTGGGAGCACCTACGAGCAGTACTTC CASRSGVGSTYEQYF
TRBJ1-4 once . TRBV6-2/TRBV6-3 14 TGTGCCAGCAGCCCGTACCACTCTAATGAAAAACTGTTTTTT CASSPYHSNEKLFF
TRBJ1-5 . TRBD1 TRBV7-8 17 TGTGCCAGCAGCTTAATAGTCGGGACAGGGGGCAATCAGCCCCAGCATTTT CASSLIVGTGGNQPQHF
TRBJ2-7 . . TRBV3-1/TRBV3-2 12 TGTGCCAGCAGCCTCGGGTCCTACGAGCAGTACTTC CASSLGSYEQYF
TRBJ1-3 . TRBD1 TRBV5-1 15 TGCGCCAGCAGCGATCCGACAGGGCCAGGAAACACCATATATTTT CASSDPTGPGNTIYF
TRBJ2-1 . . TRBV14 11 TGTGCCAGCAGCCAGATAGCGCAGCAGTTCTTC CASSQIAQQFF
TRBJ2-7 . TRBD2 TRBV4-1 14 TGCGCCAGCACAGAAGCGGGTTCCGGGGGGGAGCAGTACTTC CASTEAGSGGEQYF
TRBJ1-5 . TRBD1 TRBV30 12 TGTGCCCCTGGGACAGATCATCAGCCCCAGCATTTT CAPGTDHQPQHF
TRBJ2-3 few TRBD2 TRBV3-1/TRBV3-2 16 TGTGCCAGCAGCCAAGCGGCGGGAGGGCTTAAAGATACGCAGTATTTT CASSQAAGGLKDTQYF
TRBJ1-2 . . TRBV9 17 TGTGCCAGCAGCGTAGAACCCGTCGGACAGCGCTCTTATGGCTACACCTTC CASSVEPVGQRSYGYTF
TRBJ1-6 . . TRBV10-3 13 TGTGCCATCTGGCCGGGAGGTGATTCACCCCTCCACTTT CAIWPGGDSPLHF
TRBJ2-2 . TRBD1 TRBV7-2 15 TGTGCCAGCAGCCTCCGACAGGGGAACACCGGGGAGCTGTTTTTT CASSLRQGNTGELFF
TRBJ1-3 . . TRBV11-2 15 TGTGCCAGCAGCTTAGTCAGGGGCTCTGGAAACACCATATATTTT CASSLVRGSGNTIYF